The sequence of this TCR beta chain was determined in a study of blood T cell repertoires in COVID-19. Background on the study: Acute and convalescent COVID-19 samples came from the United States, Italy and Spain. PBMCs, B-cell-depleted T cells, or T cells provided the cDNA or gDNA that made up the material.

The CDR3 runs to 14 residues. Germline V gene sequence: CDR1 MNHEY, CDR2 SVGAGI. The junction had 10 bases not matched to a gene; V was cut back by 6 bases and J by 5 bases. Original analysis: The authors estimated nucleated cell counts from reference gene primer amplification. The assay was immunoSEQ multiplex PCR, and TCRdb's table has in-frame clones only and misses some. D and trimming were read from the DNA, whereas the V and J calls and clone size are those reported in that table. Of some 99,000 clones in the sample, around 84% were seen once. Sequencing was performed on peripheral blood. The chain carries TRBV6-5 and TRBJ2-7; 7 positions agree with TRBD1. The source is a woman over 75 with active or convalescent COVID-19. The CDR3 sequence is CASRTDRDMDEQYF. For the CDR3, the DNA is TGTGCCAGCAGGACTGACAGGGATATGGACGAGCAGTACTTC.